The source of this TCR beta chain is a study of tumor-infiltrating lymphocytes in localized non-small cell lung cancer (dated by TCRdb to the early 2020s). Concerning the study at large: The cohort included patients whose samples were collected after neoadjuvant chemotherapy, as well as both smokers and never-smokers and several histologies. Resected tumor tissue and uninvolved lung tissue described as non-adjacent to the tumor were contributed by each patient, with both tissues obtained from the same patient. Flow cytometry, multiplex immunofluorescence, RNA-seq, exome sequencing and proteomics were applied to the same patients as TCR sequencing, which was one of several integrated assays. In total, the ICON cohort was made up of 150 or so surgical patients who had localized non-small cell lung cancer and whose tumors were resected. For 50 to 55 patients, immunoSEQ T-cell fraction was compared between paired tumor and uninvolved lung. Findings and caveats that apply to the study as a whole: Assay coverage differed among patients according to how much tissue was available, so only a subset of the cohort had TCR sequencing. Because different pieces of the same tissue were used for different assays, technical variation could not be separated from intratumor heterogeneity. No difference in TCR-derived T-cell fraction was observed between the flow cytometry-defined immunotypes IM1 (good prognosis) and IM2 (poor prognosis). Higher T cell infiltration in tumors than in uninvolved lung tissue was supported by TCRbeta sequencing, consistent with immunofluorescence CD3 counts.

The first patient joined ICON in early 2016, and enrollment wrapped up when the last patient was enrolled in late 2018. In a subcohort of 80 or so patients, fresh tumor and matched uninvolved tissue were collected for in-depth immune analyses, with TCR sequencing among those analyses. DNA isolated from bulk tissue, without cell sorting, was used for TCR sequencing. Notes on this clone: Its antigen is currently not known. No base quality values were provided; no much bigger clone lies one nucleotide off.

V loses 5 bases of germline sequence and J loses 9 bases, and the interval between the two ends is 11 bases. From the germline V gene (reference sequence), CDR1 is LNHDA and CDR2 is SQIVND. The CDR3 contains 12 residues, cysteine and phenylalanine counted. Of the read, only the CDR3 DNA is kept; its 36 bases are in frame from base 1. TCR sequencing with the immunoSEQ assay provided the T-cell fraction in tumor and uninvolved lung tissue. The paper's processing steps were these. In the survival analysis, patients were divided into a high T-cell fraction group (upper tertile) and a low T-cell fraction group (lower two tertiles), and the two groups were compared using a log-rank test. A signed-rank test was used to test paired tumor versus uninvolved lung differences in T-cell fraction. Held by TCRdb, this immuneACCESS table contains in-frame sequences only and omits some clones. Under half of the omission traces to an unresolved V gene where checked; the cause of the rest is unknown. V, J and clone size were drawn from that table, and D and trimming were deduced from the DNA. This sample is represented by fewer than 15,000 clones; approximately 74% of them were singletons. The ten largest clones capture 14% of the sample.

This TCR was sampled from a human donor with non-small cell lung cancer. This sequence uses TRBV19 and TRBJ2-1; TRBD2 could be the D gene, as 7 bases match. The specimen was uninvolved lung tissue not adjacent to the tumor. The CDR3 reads CASSRGAAEQFF. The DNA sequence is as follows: TGTGCCAGTAGTCGGGGGGCGGCTGAGCAGTTCTTC.